The 20 T cell receptor beta chains below were found in one sample sequenced in a study of T cell repertoires in cytomegalovirus infection. TCRdb processed the reads anew with MiXCR; each CDR3 protein has one entry. The table records approximately 500,000 distinct CDR3 sequences, 15% to 20% of them present only once. The source material was CD8+ T cells from PBMCs. These receptors were obtained from a human donor in good health (CMV status not recorded). Some clones in this sample may be carry-over from other donors' samples.

As concerns this clonotype: Just one base apart from a much larger clone, this may be a read error. The genes are TRBV6-8 and TRBJ2-3; no reliable D call. The CDR3 runs to 13 residues. Per the germline V gene, CDR1 is MNHGY and CDR2 is SAAAGT. V was cut by 6 bases and J by 0 bases, with 7 bases left in between. The CDR3 protein is CASRLYSTDTQYF. The CDR3 coding sequence is TGTGCCAGCAGGCTCTATAGCACAGATACGCAGTATTTT.

There are a few counts of this clonotype. The chain is built from TRBV19 and TRBJ1-1; D possibly corresponds to TRBD1 (5 bases). The CDR3 has 15 amino acids. Germline-derived CDR1 and CDR2 are LNHDA and SQIVND (reference sequence). Trimming stripped 5 bases from V and 0 bases from J, with 13 bases between. CDR3: CASSPRGVMNTEAFF. DNA for the CDR3: TGTGCCAGTAGTCCCCGAGGGGTAATGAACACTGAAGCTTTCTTT.

A word on this clonotype: Germline is not matched at one junction end, which may reflect a read error. The J gene is TRBJ1-5, the V gene TRBV27; TRBD1 matches at 11 bases. The CDR3 runs to 15 residues. Germline V gene data show CDR1 as MNHEY and CDR2 as SMNVEV (reference sequence). The CDR3 reads CASSSGTGGYQPLHF. The CDR3 coding sequence is TGTGCCAGCAGCTCCGGGACAGGGGGTTATCAGCCCCTGCATTTT.

In its sample, this clonotype was seen a few times. The rearrangement uses TRBV5-1 and TRBJ1-1; D gene ambiguous. CDR1 and CDR2 from the germline V gene are SGHRS and YFSETQ. Trimming removed 0 bases at V and 5 bases at J, with 11 bases between. CDR3 length: 14 residues. The CDR3 region is CASSLVMWKTEAFF. The DNA for the CDR3 is TGCGCCAGCAGCTTGGTTATGTGGAAGACTGAAGCTTTCTTT.

This clonotype was observed many times. The genes are TRBV7-9 and TRBJ1-2; 8 bases match TRBD1. Germline lookup yields CDR1 SEHNR and CDR2 FQNEAQ (reference sequence). CDR3 size: 15 residues. The V gene end was trimmed by 5 bases and the J gene end by 3 bases; junction bases not matched to a gene: 8. CDR3: CASSLRDRLDYGYTF. CDR3 DNA sequence: TGTGCCAGCAGCCTACGGGACAGGTTAGACTATGGCTACACCTTC.

Worth noting for this clonotype: A much bigger clone sits one base away, suggesting this may be a read error. The J gene is TRBJ2-7, the V gene TRBV11-2; 9 bases align to TRBD2. This CDR3 is built from 12 residues. V gave up 5 bases and J gave up 12 bases; unmatched junction bases: 8. CDR1 and CDR2 from the germline V gene are SGHAT and FQNNGV. The CDR3 loop is CASSLGAGGRYF. CDR3 bases: TGTGCCAGCAGCCTCGGGGCGGGGGGGCGGTACTTC.

The CDR3 spells CAISETTPGDSGNTIYF. The CDR3 DNA is TGTGCCATCAGTGAGACGACTCCCGGAGATAGTGGAAACACCATATATTTT. This rearrangement joins TRBV10-3 to TRBJ1-3, with D unresolved. The germline V gene has CDR1 ENHRY and CDR2 SYGVKD. This CDR3 has 17 residues. V lost 2 bases to trimming and J lost 3 bases, with 17 bases between them.

There are many counts of this clonotype. One end of the junction is discordant with germline, which a read error may explain. J is TRBJ2-7 and V is TRBV27; D unclear. CDR1 and CDR2 (germline): MNHEY, SMNVEV (reference sequence). CDR3 length: 12 amino acids. The CDR3 DNA reads as TGTGCCAGCAGTTTATCAGGCCTAACCTGGAACTTC. This sequence encodes CASSLSGLTWNF.

The chain carries TRBV20-1 and TRBJ2-7; TRBD2 agrees at 8 bases. J was trimmed by 3 bases and V by 6 bases; bases with no gene match: 16. The CDR3 extends over 16 amino acids. Looked up from germline, CDR1 is DFQATT and CDR2 is SNEGSKA (reference sequence). CDR3 DNA: TGCAGTGCAGAGGGGGACCGGGGGGGGTTGGGCTACGAGCAGTACTTC. Encoded protein: CSAEGDRGGLGYEQYF.

This clonotype was seen many times. This chain uses TRBV20-1 with TRBJ2-6; D perhaps matches TRBD1 (5 bases). The CDR3 sequence is 17 residues long. In germline, CDR1 is DFQATT, CDR2 SNEGSKA (reference sequence). V gave up 0 bases and J gave up 0 bases, with 12 bases separating them. CDR3 region: CSARDQGSRSGANVLTF. The CDR3 bases are TGCAGTGCTAGAGATCAGGGCAGCCGCTCTGGGGCCAACGTCCTGACTTTC.

This clonotype was picked up many times. CDR3 sequence: CASGGQVSYNEQFF. The CDR3 nucleotides read TGTGCCAGCGGAGGACAGGTCTCCTACAATGAGCAGTTCTTC. J is TRBJ2-1 and V is TRBV7-9, with 7 bases aligning to TRBD1. CDR3 length: 14 amino acids. Trimming took 8 bases from V and 0 from J; bases not matched to a gene: 4. The germline V gene encodes CDR1 SEHNR and CDR2 FQNEAQ (reference sequence).

The chain is built from TRBV28 and TRBJ2-3; tentatively, D is TRBD2 (7 bases). Germline V gene data show CDR1 as MDHEN and CDR2 as SYDVKM. The V end was cut by 5 bases, the J end by 4 bases, with 16 bases between. The CDR3 consists of 15 residues. The CDR3, as DNA: TGTGCCAGCAGTCCCCTAGGGGGGGGGCCAGATACGCAGTATTTT. Residues: CASSPLGGGPDTQYF.

J is TRBJ2-5 and V is TRBV29-1; D is unresolved. The CDR3 contains 12 residues. Germline-derived CDR1 and CDR2 are SQVTM and ANQGSEA. The V and J ends lost 3 bases and 2 bases respectively, with 7 bases between them. This chain's CDR3 is CSVEGRQETQYF. DNA of the CDR3: TGCAGCGTTGAGGGCCGTCAAGAGACCCAGTACTTC.

This clonotype showed up just a few times. The chain combines TRBV6-1 with TRBJ1-1, with D tentatively TRBD1 (5 bases). V was trimmed by 10 bases and J by 6 bases, leaving 27 bases between them. The germline V gene encodes CDR1 MNHNS and CDR2 SASEGT. The CDR3 totals 16 residues. In DNA, the CDR3 is TGTGCCACCACAGGCCCTAGGAATACGGTGTGGGCTGAAGCTTTCTTT. Translation: CATTGPRNTVWAEAFF.

This clonotype came up a few times. The chain has TRBV28 and TRBJ2-5, with a tentative D call TRBD2 (7 bases). This CDR3 has 15 residues. Germline V lookup: CDR1 MDHEN, CDR2 SYDVKM. The germline V and J ends were trimmed by 7 bases and 5 bases, with 20 bases remaining between them. CDR3 coding DNA: TGTGCCAGCACCCGTAGGGGGGGAGGGTGGGAGACCCAGTACTTC. Encoded protein: CASTRRGGGWETQYF.

V usage is TRBV3-1 and J usage is TRBJ2-2; TRBD2 matches 10 bases. Germline V gives CDR1 LGHDT, CDR2 YNNKEL (reference sequence). With 1 base clipped from V and 2 bases from J, the junction kept 7 bases outside the gene matches. This CDR3 contains 18 residues. The CDR3 is CASSQGAERGGNTGELFF. The CDR3 bases are TGTGCCAGCAGCCAAGGGGCAGAGCGGGGGGGCAACACCGGGGAGCTGTTTTTT.

This clonotype was counted only a few times. This chain uses TRBV12-3 or TRBV12-4 with TRBJ2-1; TRBD2 aligns across 9 bases. CDR3 length equals 20 residues. V lost 3 bases and J lost 0; bases outside the gene matches: 15. CDR3 DNA sequence: TGTGCCAGCAGTTTTTTGGCGGGAGGGCTCTTTTCCGTCTCCTACAATGAGCAGTTCTTC. This translates into CASSFLAGGLFSVSYNEQFF.

At least ten counts were recorded for this clonotype. This chain joins TRBV7-2 and TRBJ2-5, with TRBD1 as a possible D gene (6 bases). V lost 4 bases, J lost 2 bases, and 11 bases lay in between. Germline V gene lookup returns CDR1 SGHTA and CDR2 FQGNSA. CDR3 size: 14 residues. CDR3 DNA: TGTGCCAGCAGCTCAGGACAGCTGCAAGAGACCCAGTACTTC. It specifies CASSSGQLQETQYF.

This clonotype was seen repeatedly, ten times or more. The V call is TRBV27, the J call TRBJ1-1; possible D gene TRBD1, 5 bases. CDR3 length equals 16 residues. Germline V gene sequence: CDR1 MNHEY, CDR2 SMNVEV (reference sequence). V shed 4 bases and J shed 4 bases, with 19 bases lying between them. In nucleotides, the CDR3 is TGTGCCAGCAGTTCGTGGCAGGGCGAAGGTACCACTGAAGCTTTCTTT. It yields the protein CASSSWQGEGTTEAFF.

The CDR3, as DNA: TGCGCCAGCAGCCAAGTAGAACAGACGAACACCGGGGAGCTGTTTTTT. It codes for CASSQVEQTNTGELFF. The J gene is TRBJ2-2, the V gene TRBV4-1; D is unclear. The germline V gene encodes CDR1 MGHRA and CDR2 YSYEKL. V was trimmed by 1 base and J by 0 bases, leaving 9 bases between them. CDR3 length: 16 residues.